This TCR beta chain was sequenced in a study of T cells in narcolepsy. CDR1 and CDR2 (germline): MNHNS, SASEGT. The CDR3 has 14 residues. The ends were cut back, 5 bases at V and 3 bases at J, with 14 bases in the middle. Repertoires were generated with immunoSEQ multiplex PCR, while TCRdb's copy carries only in-frame clones and drops some. The sample holds over 25,000 clones; around 78% are singletons and the top ten take almost 3.5%. Remarks on this clone: What it binds is unknown.

Findings and caveats of the study: Autoreactive HCRT-specific and TRIB2-specific clonotypes were marked in same-patient CSF-versus-blood CD4+ comparisons.

The receptor was derived from a human donor with narcolepsy. Sequenced sample: CD45RA- memory CD4+ T cells from PBMCs. V and J are TRBV6-1 and TRBJ2-7, with D maybe TRBD1 (6 bases). CDR3 in DNA: TGTGCCAGCAGTTATGCAGGGGTGGGCTACGAGCAGTACTTC. Amino acids: CASSYAGVGYEQYF.